The 2 T cell receptor beta chains given below trace back to one sample, sequenced in a study of tumor-infiltrating lymphocytes in oesophageal squamous cell carcinoma. A single record per CDR3 protein comes from TCRdb applying MiXCR to the PCR reads. The sample carries fewer than 20,000 distinct CDR3 sequences, around 39% recorded once. What was sequenced was esophageal tumor tissue. Source of these receptors: a male donor with esophageal squamous cell carcinoma.

V gene TRBV7-3 combines with J gene TRBJ2-1, with D unclear. V was cut by 5 bases and J by 5 bases, with 10 bases left in between. This CDR3 has 13 amino acids. Germline values: CDR1 SGHTA, CDR2 FQGTGA. Written as DNA, the CDR3 is TGTGCCAGCAGCGCCGAAAGGAACAATGAGCAGTTCTTC. It is translated as CASSAERNNEQFF.

At least ten counts were recorded for this clonotype. Just one base apart from a much larger clone, this may be a read error. The chain employs TRBV12-3 or TRBV12-4 and TRBJ2-7, with 11 bases fitting TRBD1. V lost 3 bases to trimming and J lost 7 bases; unmatched junction nucleotides: 23. This CDR3 spans 20 amino acids. CDR3 loop: CASSFFLDTGTGGTHNEQYF. CDR3 DNA sequence: TGTGCCAGCAGTTTTTTCCTGGACACTGGGACAGGGGGGACTCACAATGAGCAGTACTTC.